This TCR beta chain derives from a study of shared clonotypes between healthy human individuals (dated by TCRdb to about 2020). About the investigation overall: Two women and a few men aged 18 to 49 years were included in the cohort. Per donor, three plates each were used for CD4 naive and CD4 memory, two for CD8 naive, and one for CD8 memory. To estimate repertoire size and how much clonotypes are shared between individuals, the study performed deep sequencing of blood TCR repertoires from a few healthy adults. Between about 0.94 and 8.9 billion PBMCs per donor were obtained by leukapheresis. Different laboratories and diverse techniques were used to prepare libraries and sequence TCR repertoires, to increase sequencing depth and limit assay-specific biases. Overall results and qualifications from the work: Based on pairwise subsampling, the degree of clonotype sharing among donors was expected to be affected by sequencing depth. Sampling was restricted to blood, and TCR repertoires in tissue are likely to differ from TCR repertoires in blood. Compared with non-shared clonotypes, clonotypes shared by all four sorted-subset donors had higher generation probabilities. Sharing across a few donors was observed for about 5% of naive CD4, less than 4% of naive CD8, 2.3% of memory CD4, and roughly 0.4% of memory CD8 clonotypes. Larger estimated clonotype richness was generally found for naive subsets than for memory subsets. Even with the large sequencing depth, rarefaction of the sorted-subset datasets indicated that sequencing was incomplete. The genetic and exposure-history diversity represented was limited by the small number of donors.

On this clone: Its binding antigen is unknown. Base-call qualities are not available, and no considerably larger clone is one nucleotide away.

TCR CDR3 regions were amplified from genomic DNA by multiplex PCR using the deep immunoSEQ assay. Extracted genomic DNA from each cell subset was spread evenly across all wells of several immunoSEQ 96-well plates, with each plate serving as a replicate. For sorted subsets, each replicate PCR was loaded with 200 ng genomic DNA, equivalent to some 31,000 T cell genomes. Purified libraries were measured with a Qubit 3.0 fluorometer, size-checked on a Bioanalyzer 2100, and measured again with the KAPA Library Quantification kit. Every immunoSEQ 96-well plate was sequenced on a separate single-read 150-cycle Illumina NextSeq 550 flow cell. The published analysis was carried out like this. Because the immunoSEQ output included only junctional sequences and no quality scores, the filtering could not be the same as the filtering used for full-length reads. Sequences were annotated with PyIR, a Python wrapper for IgBLAST v1.9, using IMGT germline references to assign V/J genes and CDR3. Any read was removed if the V/J assignment was weak (E-value above 1e-6), the CDR3 was missing, or the read contained stop codons, out-of-frame junctions, or ambiguous translated residues. V3J clonotypes were defined by identical inferred V gene, J gene, and CDR3 amino acid sequence. The percentage overlap between two repertoires was calculated by dividing the number of shared unique clonotypes by the size of the smaller repertoire. Three approaches were used to assess repertoire richness: RTK rarefaction, the Chao1 estimator, and Recon v2.1 estimates of unobserved clonotypes. OLGA was used to compute generation probabilities for all TCRbeta clonotypes that the gDNA method yielded from four donors. In TCRdb, the immuneACCESS table is reduced to in-frame sequences with V and J assigned. These tables do not hold every clone; where another copy was compared, an unresolved V gene accounts for under half, and the others remain unexplained. V and J calls and clone size are given by that table; D and trimming were obtained from the DNA. This sample lists more than 2 million clones; about 95% were detected once. The ten biggest clones cover about 1.1% of the sample.

For the CD8 naive samples, CD45RO-negative cells were positively selected for CCR7, yielding a CD45RA+CCR7+ population from which TemRA cells were excluded. Donors were healthy HIV-negative adults with no recently reported acute infections or vaccinations. Every donor was a Caucasian adult residing in Nashville, Tennessee, USA. Blood was collected by leukapheresis, and PBMCs were isolated by Ficoll-Histopaque density gradient centrifugation and then cryopreserved in liquid nitrogen vapor phase. Analytical flow cytometry was used to check the purity and quantity of every magnetically sorted T cell population. From each sorted fraction, genomic DNA was isolated and quantified by UV absorbance on a Nanodrop 2000c. Sequences were obtained from naive CD8+ T cells sorted from blood. Reading the label with the study, this specimen's cell subset or site is: CD45RA+CCR7+. This TCR was recovered from a man aged 18 to 29 in good health.

The DNA sequence is given as TGCGCCAGCAGCGAACTACCCAGACTAGCGGGGGGGAAGGATGAGCAGTTCTTC. This gives the protein CASSELPRLAGGKDEQFF. The rearranged segments are TRBV5-1 and TRBJ2-1; TRBD2 aligns with 14 central bases. CDR1 and CDR2, looked up from the germline V gene, are SGHRS and YFSETQ. The CDR3, from cysteine to phenylalanine, totals 18 residues. Only the CDR3 part of the read is kept: 54 bases, read in frame from the first base. V ends up 4 bases short and J 8 bases short, with an unmatched junction base count of 14.